This T cell receptor (beta chain) was obtained from a study of T cells in Graves' hyperthyroidism and ophthalmopathy. This CDR3 comprises 18 residues. The germline V and J ends were trimmed by 5 bases and 2 bases, with 23 bases remaining between them. Germline-derived CDR1 and CDR2 are LNHDA and SQIVND (reference sequence). In patients aged 18 to 65, hyperthyroidism was newly diagnosed, with duration under 2 months. Based on clinical symptoms, serum thyroxine and TRAb, thyroid ultrasound and orbital computed tomography, diagnoses were reached. Preceding any ophthalmopathy symptoms, the blood sample dates from first hyperthyroidism diagnosis. The TCR beta CDR3 regions underwent amplification using RNA transcripts as the source. During a first-round RT-PCR of the TCR CDR3, the HTBI primer set was used. One entry per CDR3 protein results from TCRdb running MiXCR on the multiplex PCR reads. The sample records fewer than 350,000 distinct CDR3 sequences, nearly 15% being singletons.

This rearrangement joins TRBV19 to TRBJ2-3, with a weak D call TRBD1 (6 bases). The TCR originated in a woman in her forties or fifties with Graves' hyperthyroidism that later progressed to Graves' ophthalmopathy. The sequencing input was blood. The CDR3 is CASSPSPLDSRITDTQYF. The CDR3 region has the DNA TGTGCCAGTAGTCCGTCCCCTCTGGACAGCAGAATCACAGATACGCAGTATTTT.